This T cell receptor beta chain originates from a study of control samples from healthy donors and cancer patients. The CDR3 covers 14 residues. Trimming cost V 3 bases and J 9 bases, with 12 bases left between them. CDR1 and CDR2 (germline): MGHDK, SYGVNS. Generated by immunoSEQ multiplex PCR, the TCRdb table keeps only in-frame clones and is missing some. Of about 270,000 clones in the sample, roughly 87% are singletons; the top ten hold roughly 15%. The receptor was isolated from an older woman with lung cancer. Sequencing input: PBMCs. The chain links TRBV25-1 to TRBJ1-6, with D uncertain. The CDR3 here is CASSDQARTSPLHF. The CDR3 region has the DNA TGTGCCAGCAGTGACCAGGCCCGAACTTCACCCCTCCACTTT.